Listed here are 2 T cell receptor beta chains from one sample, sequenced in a study of blood T cells in healthy people across ages. Sample-barcoded 5' priming and a J-beta primer mix drove a second PCR of about 7 to 11 cycles. One entry per CDR3 protein results from TCRdb running MiXCR on the 5' RACE reads. The sample contains a few hundred thousand distinct CDR3 sequences, 25% to 35% of which appear only once. These data were also filed under a second study, of T cells of mothers and their children.

Sequencing was done on a sample of blood. The receptors originated from a boy aged 2 to 9 in good health.

This clonotype has a handful of counts. V and J are TRBV7-9 and TRBJ2-1, with D possibly called TRBD1 or TRBD2 (8 bases each). CDR1 and CDR2 (germline): SEHNR, FQNEAQ (reference sequence). V was pared by 6 bases and J by 4 bases, with 19 bases between. The CDR3 has 16 residues. The CDR3 sequence is CASSTGQGGRYNEQFF. The CDR3 DNA reads as TGTGCCAGCAGTACAGGACAGGGCGGGAGGTACAATGAGCAGTTCTTC. Based on the CDR3 plus reference TRBV7-9 and TRBJ2-1, the full variable domain is DTGVSQNPRHKITKRGQNVTFRCDPISEHNRLYWYRQTLGQGPEFLTYFQNEAQLEKSRLLSDRFSAERPKGSFSTLEIQRTEQGDSAMYLCASSTGQGGRYNEQFFGPGTRLTVL.

The genes are TRBV20-1 and TRBJ1-6; TRBD1 matches at 9 bases. V dropped 6 bases and J dropped 9; count of bases not matched to a gene: 9. The CDR3 is made up of 14 amino acids. Germline V CDR1 and CDR2: DFQATT, SNEGSKA (reference sequence). The CDR3 DNA reads TGCAGTGCCGAAGGGGACAGGGAACCTTCACCCCTCCACTTT. This translates into CSAEGDREPSPLHF.